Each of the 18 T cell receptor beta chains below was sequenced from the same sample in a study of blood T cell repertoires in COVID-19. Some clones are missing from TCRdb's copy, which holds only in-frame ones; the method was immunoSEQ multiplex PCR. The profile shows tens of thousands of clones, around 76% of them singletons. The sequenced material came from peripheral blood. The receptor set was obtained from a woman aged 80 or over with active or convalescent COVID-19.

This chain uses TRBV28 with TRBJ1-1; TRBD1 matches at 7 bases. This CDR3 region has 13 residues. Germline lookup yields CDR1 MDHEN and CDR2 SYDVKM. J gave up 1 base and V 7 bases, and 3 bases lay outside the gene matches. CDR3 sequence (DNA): TGTGCCAGCAACAGACAGGGGAACACTGAAGCTTTCTTT. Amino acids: CASNRQGNTEAFF.

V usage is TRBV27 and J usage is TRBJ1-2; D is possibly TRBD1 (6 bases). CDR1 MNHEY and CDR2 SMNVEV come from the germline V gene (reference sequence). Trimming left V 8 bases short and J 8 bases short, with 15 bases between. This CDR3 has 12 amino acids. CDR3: CASPPGRGGYTF. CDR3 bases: TGTGCCAGCCCCCCGGGGAGGGGGGGCTACACCTTC.

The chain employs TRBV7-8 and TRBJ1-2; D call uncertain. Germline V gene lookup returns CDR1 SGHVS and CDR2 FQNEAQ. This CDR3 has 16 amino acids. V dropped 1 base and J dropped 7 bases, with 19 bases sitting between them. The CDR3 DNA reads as TGTGCCAGCAGCTTAGAAGCTTTCGGACGGACTAGTGGCTACACCTTC. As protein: CASSLEAFGRTSGYTF.

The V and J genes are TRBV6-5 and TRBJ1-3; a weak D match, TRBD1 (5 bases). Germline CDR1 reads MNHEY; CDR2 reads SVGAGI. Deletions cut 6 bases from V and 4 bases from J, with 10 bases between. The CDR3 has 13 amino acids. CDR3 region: CASRPQGGNTIYF. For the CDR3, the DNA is TGTGCCAGCAGACCCCAGGGAGGAAACACCATATATTTT.

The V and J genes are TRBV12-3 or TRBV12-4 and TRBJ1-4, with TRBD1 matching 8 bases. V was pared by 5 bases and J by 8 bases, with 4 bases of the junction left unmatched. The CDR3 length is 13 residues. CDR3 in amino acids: CASSVGQAEKLFF. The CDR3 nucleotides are TGTGCCAGCAGTGTGGGACAGGCAGAAAAACTGTTTTTT.

The CDR3 protein is CASSLQSGAGANVLTF. The CDR3, as DNA: TGTGCCAGCAGCTTACAATCAGGGGCCGGGGCCAACGTCCTGACTTTC. The chain carries TRBV7-2 and TRBJ2-6; D might be TRBD1 (6 bases). Germline V lookup: CDR1 SGHTA, CDR2 FQGNSA. The CDR3 totals 16 residues. Trimming took 2 bases from V and 4 from J, leaving 12 bases between them.

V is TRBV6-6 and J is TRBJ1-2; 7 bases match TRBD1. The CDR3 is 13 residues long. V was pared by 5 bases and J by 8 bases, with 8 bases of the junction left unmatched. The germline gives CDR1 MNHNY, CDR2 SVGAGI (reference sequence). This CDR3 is CASSPDRAGGYTF. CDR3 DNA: TGTGCCAGCAGTCCCGACAGGGCGGGGGGCTACACCTTC.

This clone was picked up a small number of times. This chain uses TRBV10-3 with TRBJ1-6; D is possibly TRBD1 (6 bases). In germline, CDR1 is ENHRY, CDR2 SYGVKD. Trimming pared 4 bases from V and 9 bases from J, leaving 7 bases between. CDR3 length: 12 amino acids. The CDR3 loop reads CAISGTASPLHF. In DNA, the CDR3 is TGTGCCATCAGTGGGACAGCTTCACCCCTCCACTTT.

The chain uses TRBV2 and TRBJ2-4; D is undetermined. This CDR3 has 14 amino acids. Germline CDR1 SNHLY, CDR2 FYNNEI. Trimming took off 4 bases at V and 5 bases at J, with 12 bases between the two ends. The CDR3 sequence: CASSAGSRENIQYF. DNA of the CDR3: TGTGCCAGCAGTGCCGGCTCTCGGGAAAACATTCAGTACTTC.

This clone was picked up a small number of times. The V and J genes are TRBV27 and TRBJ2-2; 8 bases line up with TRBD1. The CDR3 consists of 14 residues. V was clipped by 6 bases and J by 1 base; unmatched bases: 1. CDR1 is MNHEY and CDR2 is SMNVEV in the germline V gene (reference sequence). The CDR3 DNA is TGTGCCAGCAGGACAGGGGTGAACACCGGGGAGCTGTTTTTT. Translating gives CASRTGVNTGELFF.

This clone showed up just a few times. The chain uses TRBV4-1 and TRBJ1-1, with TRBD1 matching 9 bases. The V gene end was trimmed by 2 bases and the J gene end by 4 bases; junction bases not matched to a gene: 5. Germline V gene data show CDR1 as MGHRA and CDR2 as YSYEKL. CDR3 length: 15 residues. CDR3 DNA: TGCGCCAGCAGCCAAAATCGACAGGGGGGCACTGAAGCTTTCTTT. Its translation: CASSQNRQGGTEAFF.

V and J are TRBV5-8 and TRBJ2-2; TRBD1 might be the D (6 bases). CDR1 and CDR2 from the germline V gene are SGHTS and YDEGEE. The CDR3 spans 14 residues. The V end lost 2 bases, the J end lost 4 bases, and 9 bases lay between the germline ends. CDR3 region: CASSFRGTTGELFF. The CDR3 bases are TGTGCCAGCAGCTTTAGGGGGACCACCGGGGAGCTGTTTTTT.

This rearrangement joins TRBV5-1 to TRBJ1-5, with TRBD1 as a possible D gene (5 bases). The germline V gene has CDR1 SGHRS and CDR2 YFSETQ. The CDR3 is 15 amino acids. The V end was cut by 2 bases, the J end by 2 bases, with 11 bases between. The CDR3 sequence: CASSFRGEGNQPQHF. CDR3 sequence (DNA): TGCGCCAGCAGCTTTAGGGGCGAGGGCAATCAGCCCCAGCATTTT. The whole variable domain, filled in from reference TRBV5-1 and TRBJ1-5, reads KAGVTQTPRYLIKTRGQQVTLSCSPISGHRSVSWYQQTPGQGLQFLFEYFSETQRNKGNFPGRFSGRQFSNSRSEMNVSTLELGDSALYLCASSFRGEGNQPQHFGDGTRLSIL.

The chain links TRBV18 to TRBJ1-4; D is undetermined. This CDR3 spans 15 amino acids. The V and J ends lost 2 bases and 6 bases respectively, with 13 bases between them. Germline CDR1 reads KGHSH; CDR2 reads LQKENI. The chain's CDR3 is CASSPGTAYDEKLFF. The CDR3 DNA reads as TGTGCCAGCTCACCAGGTACAGCCTACGATGAAAAACTGTTTTTT.

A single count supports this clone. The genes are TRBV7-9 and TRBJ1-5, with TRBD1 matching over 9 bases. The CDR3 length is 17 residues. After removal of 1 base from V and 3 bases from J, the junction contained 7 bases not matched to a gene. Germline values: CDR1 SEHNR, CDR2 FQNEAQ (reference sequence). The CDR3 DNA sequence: TGTGCCAGCAGCTTAGGGCGACAGGGGGAAGCCAATCAGCCCCAGCATTTT. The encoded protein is CASSLGRQGEANQPQHF.

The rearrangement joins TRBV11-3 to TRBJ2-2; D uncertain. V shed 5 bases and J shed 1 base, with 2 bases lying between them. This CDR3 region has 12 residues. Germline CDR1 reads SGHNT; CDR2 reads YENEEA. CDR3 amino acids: CASSQNTGELFF. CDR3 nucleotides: TGTGCCAGCAGCCAGAACACCGGGGAGCTGTTTTTT.

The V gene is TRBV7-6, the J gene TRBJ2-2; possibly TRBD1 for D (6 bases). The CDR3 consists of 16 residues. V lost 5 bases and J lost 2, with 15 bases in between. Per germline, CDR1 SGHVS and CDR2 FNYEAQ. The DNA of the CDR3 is TGTGCCAGCAGCCAACTTAACAGGGCCAACACCGGGGAGCTGTTTTTT. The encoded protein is CASSQLNRANTGELFF.

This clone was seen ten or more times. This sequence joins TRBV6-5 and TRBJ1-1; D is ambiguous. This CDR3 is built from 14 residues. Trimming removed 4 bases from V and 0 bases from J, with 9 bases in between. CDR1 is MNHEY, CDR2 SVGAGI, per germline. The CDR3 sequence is CASSFDQVNTEAFF. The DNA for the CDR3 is TGTGCCAGCAGTTTCGACCAGGTGAACACTGAAGCTTTCTTT.